This TCR beta chain stems from a study of a mutant IDH1 vaccine in newly diagnosed glioma. For the study at large: Beginning 4-6 weeks after radiotherapy alone, or with temozolomide cycles, vaccination took place.

Time point specified: week 47, end of study. A 20-mer mutant IDH1 peptide at 300 ug was injected subcutaneously with topical imiquimod. Each of the donors came in with new WHO grade 3 or 4 astrocytomas that were IDH1-mutant and ATRX-lost. As for this clone: Its cognate antigen is unknown.

Trimming left V 4 bases short and J 3 bases short, with 18 bases between. Germline V gene data show CDR1 as SQVTM and CDR2 as ANQGSEA. The CDR3 is 15 amino acids. Here immunoSEQ multiplex PCR was the method, and the copy in TCRdb shows in-frame clones only, minus some. The table shows about 56,000 clones, with 60% to 80% occurring only once. Findings of the study overall: Immune responses induced by vaccination arose in 90% to 95% of the patients.

Sample: PBMCs, taken from a glioma patient whose treatment included an IDH1 peptide vaccine. The source is a man aged 50 to 60 with glioma. This chain connects TRBV29-1 to TRBJ1-2; D is unclear. The CDR3 is CSVAPRGGGHYGYTF. The DNA for the CDR3 is TGCAGCGTTGCCCCTCGGGGTGGAGGGCACTATGGCTACACCTTC.